Each of the 10 T cell receptor beta chains below was sequenced from the same sample in a study of T cell responses to AZD1222 COVID-19 vaccine. Only in-frame clones appear in the TCRdb table, and some are missing; sequencing was by immunoSEQ multiplex PCR. The sample gives roughly 130,000 clones, 86% of which show up once; around 12% is in the top ten. The sequences come from peripheral blood, collected on day 0 of AZD1222 vaccination. Receptors were obtained from an adult in good health.

The V call is TRBV2, the J call TRBJ1-5; weak D call: TRBD1 (5 bases). In germline, CDR1 is SNHLY, CDR2 FYNNEI. Trimming stripped 3 bases from V and 5 bases from J, with 11 bases between. This CDR3 has 14 amino acids. CDR3 nucleotides: TGTGCCAGCAGTGATGGGCAGGGCCATCAGCCCCAGCATTTT. Protein: CASSDGQGHQPQHF.

This chain uses TRBV3-1 (or the pseudogene TRBV3-2) with TRBJ1-3; 7 nucleotides match TRBD1. The V gene end was trimmed by 1 base and the J gene end by 9 bases; junction bases not matched to a gene: 9. CDR1 LGHDT and CDR2 YNNKEL come from the germline V gene (reference sequence). The CDR3 contains 15 residues. CDR3 residues: CASSQAAAGGGTIYF. CDR3 DNA sequence: TGTGCCAGCAGCCAAGCAGCGGCAGGGGGGGGCACCATATATTTT.

The chain is built from TRBV6-1 and TRBJ1-5; D may be TRBD1 (5 bases). Trimming stripped 1 base from V and 2 bases from J, with 18 bases between. There are 18 residues in the CDR3. Germline CDR1 and CDR2: MNHNS and SASEGT. CDR3: CASSEGVQGWVGNQPQHF. The CDR3 region has the DNA TGTGCCAGCAGTGAAGGAGTCCAGGGATGGGTTGGCAATCAGCCCCAGCATTTT.

The chain couples TRBV27 to TRBJ1-1, with a weak D call TRBD1 (6 bases). This CDR3 is 15 amino acids long. The V gene's germline CDR1 is MNHEY and CDR2 SMNVEV (reference sequence). Between the trimmed V and J ends, which lost 2 bases and 9 bases, there was a span of 19 bases. CDR3: CASSLLVAGAQQAFF. The CDR3, as DNA: TGTGCCAGCAGTTTACTGGTGGCGGGGGCTCAGCAAGCTTTCTTT.

V and J are TRBV4-1 and TRBJ1-2; D is undetermined. Germline V CDR1 and CDR2: MGHRA, YSYEKL. The germline V and J ends were trimmed by 1 base and 4 bases, with 13 bases remaining between them. The length of the CDR3 is 15 residues. The CDR3 reads CASSQVLGLAYGYTF. In nucleotides, the CDR3 is TGCGCCAGCAGCCAAGTACTGGGGTTAGCCTATGGCTACACCTTC.

This chain joins TRBV6-5 and TRBJ1-2; the D gene is possibly TRBD1 (6 bases). The CDR3 contains 15 residues. Trimming pared 0 bases from V and 2 bases from J, leaving 10 bases between. Germline V gene sequence: CDR1 MNHEY, CDR2 SVGAGI. The CDR3 sequence: CASSYSAGVNYGYTF. CDR3 sequence (DNA): TGTGCCAGCAGTTACTCGGCAGGGGTGAACTATGGCTACACCTTC.

In its sample, this clone was seen many times. The chain recombines TRBV6-5 with TRBJ2-1, with 10 positions matching TRBD2. The V and J ends lost 2 bases and 0 bases, in that order; junction bases with no gene match: 1. Per the germline V gene, CDR1 is MNHEY and CDR2 is SVGAGI. The CDR3 covers 16 residues. The CDR3 sequence is CASSYRLAGSYNEQFF. The CDR3 region has the DNA TGTGCCAGCAGTTACCGACTAGCGGGCTCCTACAATGAGCAGTTCTTC.

The V gene is TRBV18, the J gene TRBJ2-1, with 10 bases fitting TRBD1. CDR1 KGHSH and CDR2 LQKENI come from the germline V gene. V shed 3 bases and J 9 bases; nucleotides not matched to a gene: 14. The CDR3 consists of 17 residues. The CDR3 region is CASSPETGGIPNLEQFF. In DNA, the CDR3 is TGTGCCAGCTCACCGGAGACAGGGGGCATCCCAAACCTTGAGCAGTTCTTC.

The chain carries TRBV5-4 and TRBJ1-2; a possible D gene is TRBD1 (5 bases). The germline V gene has CDR1 SGHNT and CDR2 YYREEE (reference sequence). V lost 1 base and J 4 bases, leaving 11 bases between the germline ends. The CDR3 extends over 14 amino acids. The CDR3: CASSLPGTGYGYTF. The CDR3 bases are TGTGCCAGCAGCTTGCCGGGGACGGGCTATGGCTACACCTTC.

The DNA of the CDR3 is TGTGCCAGCAGCGTAGAACCTTATGGCGAGCAGTACTTC. Translation: CASSVEPYGEQYF. This chain links TRBV9 with TRBJ2-7; D gene unclear. V dropped 0 bases and J dropped 6 bases, with 10 bases sitting between them. This CDR3 has 13 residues. Germline CDR1 reads SGDLS; CDR2 reads YYNGEE.